The sequence of this TCR beta chain was determined in a study of T cells in Graves' hyperthyroidism and ophthalmopathy (dated by TCRdb to between 2017 and 2020). About the full investigation: Peripheral blood was sampled at the time of initial diagnosis, prior to any treatment. The paper describes TCR Vbeta CDR3 sequencing of around 130 peripheral blood samples, made up of 43 ophthalmopathy patients, approximately 73 hyperthyroidism patients and around 17 progressor patients. Thyroid tissue and blood T-cell repertoires from about six Graves' hyperthyroidism patients were also compared in the study. The 75 to 100 discovery patients were randomly divided into training and test sets at a 7:3 ratio. After sampling, hyperthyroidism patients received methimazole starting at 30 mg daily, and ophthalmopathy patients received high-dose intravenous methylprednisolone. Prospective prediction of ophthalmopathy was tested in an independent validation cohort of 18 to 20 hyperthyroidism patients and 15 to 17 patients who later progressed to ophthalmopathy. To identify TCR V-J signatures that set the groups apart, the researchers used a discovery cohort of more than 95 patients, made up of approximately 43 with Graves' ophthalmopathy and some 58 with stable Graves' hyperthyroidism. Study-level results and caveats: Most expanded thyroid clonotypes (frequency above 0.001) were also detected in blood, suggesting blood repertoires may reflect thyroid immune responses. No statistical method was used to fix the sample size in advance, and group allocation was not hidden from the investigators. A 13 V-J signature model separated ophthalmopathy from stable hyperthyroidism, with around 91% sensitivity and roughly 81% specificity in cross-validation and 80%/75% in testing. In validation, the model predicted progression to ophthalmopathy with approximately 71% sensitivity and less than 80% specificity, a median of about six months before onset.

This clonotype has at least ten counts. Its target antigen remains unknown. No per-base quality is available; no much larger clone lies one base away. Looking up the germline V gene yields CDR1 MDHEN and CDR2 SYDVKM. The CDR3 sequence holds 15 residues, the cysteine and phenylalanine included. Kept here is only the CDR3 DNA, which spans 45 bases and is read in frame from base 1. Here V drops 5 bases and J drops 3 bases, and the junction holds 10 bases not matched to any gene. Amplification of TCR beta CDR3 regions was carried out from RNA transcripts. The first round of RT-PCR for the TCR CDR3 was performed with the HTBI primer set and the Qiagen OneStep RT-PCR kit. A second multiplex PCR round built the libraries, followed by size selection and purification. Libraries were sequenced paired-end with 100 bp reads on an Illumina HiSeq2000. The study's processing was this. Raw data were processed with SOAPnuke, discarding reads with adapters, uncalled bases, mean Phred below 15, or no exact constant-primer or identifier match. High-quality paired reads were merged with COPE v1.2.5, and unique nucleotide sequences were defined as clonotypes. MiTCR v1.1 was used to align the clonotypes against IMGT TRBV, TRBD and TRBJ reference segments. Analysis was restricted to V-J combinations with a frequency above 0.0001, which covered over 98% of repertoires. The TCS score was defined as F50 (clonal expansion) divided by E x V (chaos), with BLOSUM62-based TCRdist calculated between CDR3 peptides within each V-J. Welch's t-statistics and random forest reduced several hundred V-J features to roughly 13, which were used in a naive Bayes classifier (R e1071). TCRdb reprocessed the public reads (quality trimming at Q25 with fastp, clone calling with MiXCR) and kept in-frame beta chains. Each entry merges the rows of one CDR3 protein and shows their most common DNA and genes. The V and J calls reflect TCRdb's pipeline rather than the authors' work. The sample table records 350,000 or so distinct CDR3 sequences; about 20% of these occur just once. Roughly 49% of the sample rests with the top ten.

Stable Graves' hyperthyroidism was defined as no progression to ophthalmopathy during 18 months of follow-up. Hyperthyroidism patients were newly diagnosed, with disease duration under 2 months, and aged 18 to 65 years. Exclusion was applied to patients with uncontrolled infections, other autoimmune diseases, pregnancy or lactation. Diagnoses relied on clinical symptoms, serum thyroxine and TRAb, thyroid ultrasound and orbital computed tomography. PBMCs were separated from approximately 9.9 ml of fresh peripheral blood using Ficoll-Paque density gradient centrifugation. Total RNA was extracted with Trizol reagent, and quality was checked on an Agilent 2100 Bioanalyzer.

The chain is encoded by TRBV28 joined to TRBJ2-7; TRBD1 matches 7 bases in the middle. The clonotype was recovered from a woman in her fifties or sixties with Graves' hyperthyroidism. Sequencing input: blood. The bases read TGTGCCAGCAGTACCACAGGGGCCGGAAGCTACGAGCAGTACTTC. This yields the protein CASSTTGAGSYEQYF.